This T cell receptor beta chain was captured by sequencing in a study of cytomegalovirus exposure and HLA in healthy donors. The PCR used 60 Vbeta and 13 Jbeta primers. Sequencing was performed with immunoSEQ multiplex PCR; in TCRdb, only in-frame clones are kept and a portion is missing. Altogether roughly 180,000 clones are present, 80% to 85% being singletons, with the ten largest covering around 0.93%. Germline V CDR1 and CDR2: MNHNS, SASEGT. The CDR3 contains 14 residues. Trimming took 6 bases from V and 3 from J, leaving 11 bases between them. The sample was PBMCs. V usage is TRBV6-1 and J usage is TRBJ1-4; D perhaps matches TRBD1 (6 bases). The source is a man aged 30 to 45 in good health and CMV-seronegative. This chain's CDR3 is CASRQGPANEKLFF. The DNA of the CDR3 is TGTGCCAGCAGACAGGGCCCTGCTAATGAAAAACTGTTTTTT.